The 10 T cell receptor beta chains listed next were all sequenced from one sample in a study of blood T cell repertoires in COVID-19. TCRdb's copy holds only in-frame clones and misses some; the assay was immunoSEQ multiplex PCR. The table lists tens of thousands of clones, around 84% of them singletons. Material for sequencing was peripheral blood. Receptor source: a man in his 70s with active or convalescent COVID-19.

V gene TRBV10-3 combines with J gene TRBJ1-5; the D gene is possibly TRBD1 (5 bases). This CDR3 region has 15 residues. Trimming stripped 0 bases from V and 0 bases from J, with 6 bases between. The germline CDR1 and CDR2 sequences are ENHRY and SYGVKD. The CDR3 bases are TGTGCCATCAGTGAGTCCGGGGGTAGCAATCAGCCCCAGCATTTT. Its protein is CAISESGGSNQPQHF.

This clone has only one observation. The chain carries TRBV6-2 or TRBV6-3 and TRBJ1-5; D call uncertain. The CDR3 spans 14 residues. Germline V gene data show CDR1 as MNHEY and CDR2 as SVGEGT. Trimming stripped 6 bases from V and 0 bases from J, with 9 bases between. DNA of the CDR3: TGTGCCAGCAGCCAGAGTTATAGCAATCAGCCCCAGCATTTT. It translates to CASSQSYSNQPQHF.

This clone was found a few times. The chain couples TRBV29-1 to TRBJ1-2; no clear D gene. CDR3 length: 13 amino acids. V lost 4 bases and J lost 5, with 14 bases in between. Per germline, CDR1 SQVTM and CDR2 ANQGSEA. The CDR3 region is CSVAGAQEYGYTF. Written as DNA, the CDR3 is TGCAGCGTTGCGGGAGCTCAGGAATATGGCTACACCTTC.

V and J are TRBV7-2 and TRBJ2-1, with D possibly TRBD1 on 6 matching bases. This CDR3 region has 15 residues. Per the germline V gene, CDR1 is SGHTA and CDR2 is FQGNSA. The V end lost 1 base, the J end lost 4 bases, and 11 bases lay between the germline ends. Here the CDR3 reads CASSLEPGHYNEQFF. The DNA of the CDR3 is TGTGCCAGCAGCTTAGAACCGGGACATTACAATGAGCAGTTCTTC.

The chain links TRBV19 to TRBJ2-3; D is perhaps TRBD2 (6 bases). Germline values: CDR1 LNHDA, CDR2 SQIVND (reference sequence). Trimming removed 6 bases from V and 0 bases from J, with 10 bases in between. The CDR3 is 14 amino acids. CDR3 sequence reads: CASRVLASTDTQYF. The CDR3 nucleotides are TGTGCCAGTAGAGTTCTAGCGAGCACAGATACGCAGTATTTT.

A single count supports this clone. The chain couples TRBV6-5 to TRBJ2-1, with D perhaps matching TRBD2 (6 bases). This CDR3 has 15 amino acids. The germline V gene encodes CDR1 MNHEY and CDR2 SVGAGI. V was pared by 5 bases and J by 3 bases, with 14 bases between. CDR3 protein: CASSQTLGGYNEQFF. The DNA of the CDR3 is TGTGCCAGCAGTCAGACTTTGGGGGGCTACAATGAGCAGTTCTTC.

V is TRBV5-4 and J is TRBJ1-2; D unresolved. This CDR3 contains 16 residues. CDR1 is SGHNT and CDR2 is YYREEE in the germline V gene (reference sequence). Between the trimmed V and J ends, which lost 5 bases and 5 bases, there was a span of 22 bases. In DNA, the CDR3 is TGTGCCAGCAGTTTCCTCCGCGGCGAGGGTAGATATGGCTACACCTTC. Its translation is CASSFLRGEGRYGYTF.

This clone was seen once. The chain couples TRBV19 to TRBJ1-1; D gene unclear. Trimming removed 6 bases from V and 5 bases from J, with 19 bases in between. This CDR3 comprises 15 residues. Germline values: CDR1 LNHDA, CDR2 SQIVND (reference sequence). CDR3 region: CASSLSGVMGTEAFF. The CDR3 bases are TGTGCCAGTAGCCTCAGCGGGGTAATGGGGACTGAAGCTTTCTTT.

CDR3 in amino acids: CASSHGTSGNTIYF. The CDR3 nucleotides are TGTGCCAGCAGCCACGGGACATCCGGAAACACCATATATTTT. The chain combines TRBV5-8 with TRBJ1-3, with TRBD1 as a possible D gene (6 bases). This CDR3 region has 14 residues. The V gene lost 4 bases and the J gene lost 4 bases, with 12 bases spanning the gap. CDR1 SGHTS and CDR2 YDEGEE come from the germline V gene.

In its sample, this clone was seen once. The CDR3 spells CASSLNLQGAWEKLFF. The CDR3 coding sequence is TGTGCCAGCAGTCTCAATCTACAGGGGGCATGGGAAAAACTGTTTTTT. The J gene is TRBJ1-4, the V gene TRBV27; 9 bases are shared with TRBD1. V trimming: 5 bases; J trimming: 8 bases; junction bases outside the gene matches: 12. The CDR3 runs 16 residues. Germline loops: CDR1 MNHEY, CDR2 SMNVEV (reference sequence).